Sequencing of this T cell receptor beta chain was carried out in a study of blood T cell repertoires in COVID-19. Across the whole study: COVID-19 samples collected from the United States, Italy and Spain covered acute and convalescent phases. Nucleic acid was either cDNA or gDNA, and it came from T cells, B-cell-depleted T cells, or PBMCs.

The germline V gene has CDR1 SEHNR and CDR2 FQNEAQ (reference sequence). This CDR3 region has 15 residues. Trimming pared 2 bases from V and 5 bases from J, leaving 13 bases between. Per the authors' pipeline: Nucleated cell counts were estimated from reference gene primer amplification. Sequencing was performed with immunoSEQ multiplex PCR; in TCRdb, only in-frame clones are kept and a portion is missing. The V and J calls and clone size were taken over from that table, and D and trimming were inferred from the DNA. The table shows some 89,000 clones, with around 80% occurring only once. What was sequenced was peripheral blood. This TCR came from a man aged 65 to 85 with acute or convalescent COVID-19. The chain employs TRBV7-9 and TRBJ2-1; D might be TRBD1 (6 bases). CDR3 nucleotides: TGTGCCAGCAGCTTAAGCCAGGGGTCCAACAATGAGCAGTTCTTC. Its protein is CASSLSQGSNNEQFF.